The 9 T cell receptor beta chains given below trace back to one sample, sequenced in a study of CD8 T cells in ankylosing spondylitis. TCRdb re-analysed the 5' RACE reads in MiXCR, keeping a single row per CDR3 protein. Altogether about 64,000 distinct CDR3 sequences are present, around 6.4% being singletons, with the ten largest covering roughly 5%. Material: synovial fluid, either unsorted or a sorted T cell fraction (not recorded which). Source of these receptors: a male donor with ankylosing spondylitis.

This clonotype was seen ten or more times. The CDR3 DNA reads as TGTGCCAGCAGCCTTAACCCCCAGGGAATTGAGACCCAGTACTTC. Its protein product is CASSLNPQGIETQYF. This sequence joins TRBV7-2 and TRBJ2-5; tentatively, D is TRBD1 (5 bases). This CDR3 spans 15 amino acids. Trimming removed 5 bases from V and 5 bases from J, with 18 bases in between. Germline V lookup: CDR1 SGHTA, CDR2 FQGNSA.

This clonotype has only a few counts. This rearrangement joins TRBV5-1 to TRBJ1-1; 9 bases are shared with TRBD1. CDR1 is SGHRS and CDR2 is YFSETQ in the germline V gene. The CDR3 has 16 residues. The V gene end was trimmed by 5 bases and the J gene end by 1 base; junction bases not matched to a gene: 9. This chain's CDR3 is CASSLSVGQGNTEAFF. CDR3 bases: TGCGCCAGCAGTTTGAGCGTGGGACAGGGGAACACTGAAGCTTTCTTT.

This clonotype was detected ten times or more. The chain has TRBV20-1 and TRBJ1-3; no clear D gene. This CDR3 spans 13 amino acids. The V and J ends lost 5 bases and 0 bases respectively, with 8 bases between them. Germline CDR1 and CDR2: DFQATT and SNEGSKA (reference sequence). CDR3 sequence reads: CSAYGRSGNTIYF. DNA for the CDR3: TGCAGTGCTTATGGGCGCTCTGGAAACACCATATATTTT.

Many counts were recorded for this clonotype. V and J are TRBV7-2 and TRBJ2-1; D call uncertain. The CDR3 covers 11 residues. With 1 base removed from V and 13 bases from J, the gap between germline ends came to 8 bases. Looked up from germline, CDR1 is SGHTA and CDR2 is FQGNSA. CDR3 DNA sequence: TGTGCCAGCAGCTTAGACCTATCTCAGTTCTTC. Encoded protein: CASSLDLSQFF.

The V call is TRBV6-1, the J call TRBJ2-7; 7 positions match TRBD1. V lost 7 bases, J lost 3 bases, and 12 bases stayed unmatched. Germline CDR1 MNHNS, CDR2 SASEGT. This CDR3 has 15 residues. The CDR3 DNA sequence: TGTGCCAGCACCCGACCGGGACAGAGCTACTACGAGCAGTACTTC. Amino acids: CASTRPGQSYYEQYF.

The chain couples TRBV7-9 to TRBJ1-1; 8 nucleotides line up with TRBD1. The CDR3 runs to 16 residues. The V and J ends lost 0 bases and 4 bases, in that order; junction bases with no gene match: 7. Germline CDR1 SEHNR, CDR2 FQNEAQ (reference sequence). The CDR3 loop is CASSLALTGVSTEAFF. CDR3 DNA sequence: TGTGCCAGCAGCTTAGCCCTGACAGGGGTGAGCACTGAAGCTTTCTTT.

At least ten counts were recorded for this clonotype. This chain connects TRBV5-1 to TRBJ2-5; 10 bases match TRBD2. V trimming: 4 bases; J trimming: 4 bases; junction bases outside the gene matches: 7. The CDR3 covers 15 residues. Germline V gene sequence: CDR1 SGHRS, CDR2 YFSETQ. This CDR3 reads CASSPRQREGETQYF. The DNA for the CDR3 is TGCGCCAGCAGCCCTCGACAGCGGGAGGGAGAGACCCAGTACTTC.

The rearrangement uses TRBV6-2 or TRBV6-3 and TRBJ2-5; D not resolved. The CDR3 covers 14 residues. Germline CDR1 MNHEY, CDR2 SVGEGT. The V end lost 6 bases, the J end lost 2 bases, and 13 bases lay between the germline ends. This CDR3 is CASRWDARQETQYF. The CDR3, as DNA: TGTGCCAGCAGATGGGATGCGCGACAAGAGACCCAGTACTTC.

V gene TRBV19 combines with J gene TRBJ2-6; TRBD1 matches at 8 bases. The CDR3 has 16 amino acids. V lost 7 bases to trimming and J lost 1 base; unmatched junction nucleotides: 6. Germline values: CDR1 LNHDA, CDR2 SQIVND (reference sequence). CDR3 residues: CASTGGFLSGANVLTF. The DNA of the CDR3 is TGTGCCAGTACAGGGGGCTTTTTATCTGGGGCCAACGTCCTGACTTTC. The full variable domain, in which reference TRBV19 and TRBJ2-6 provide the parts outside the CDR3, is DGGITQSPKYLFRKEGQNVTLSCEQNLNHDAMYWYRQDPGQGLRLIYYSQIVNDFQKGDIAEGYSVSREKKESFPLTVTSAQKNPTAFYLCASTGGFLSGANVLTFGAGSRLTVL.